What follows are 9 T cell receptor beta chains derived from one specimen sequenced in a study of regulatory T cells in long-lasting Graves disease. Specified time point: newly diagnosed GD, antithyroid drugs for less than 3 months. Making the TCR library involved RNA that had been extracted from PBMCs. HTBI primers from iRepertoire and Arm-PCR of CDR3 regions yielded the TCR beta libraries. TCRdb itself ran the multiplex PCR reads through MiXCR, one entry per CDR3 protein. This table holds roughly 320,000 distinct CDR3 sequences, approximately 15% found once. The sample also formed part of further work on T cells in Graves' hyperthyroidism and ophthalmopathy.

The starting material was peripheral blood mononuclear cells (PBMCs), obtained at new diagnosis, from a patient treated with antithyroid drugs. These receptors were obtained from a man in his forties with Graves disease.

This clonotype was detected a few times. The CDR3, as DNA: TGCGCCAGCAGCACAGCGCGGACAGGAGACACTGAAAAACTGTTTTTT. Its translation is CASSTARTGDTEKLFF. The rearrangement joins TRBV5-1 to TRBJ1-4; 7 bases fit TRBD1. J gave up 7 bases and V 4 bases, and 13 bases lay outside the gene matches. The CDR3 covers 16 residues. CDR1 SGHRS and CDR2 YFSETQ come from the germline V gene.

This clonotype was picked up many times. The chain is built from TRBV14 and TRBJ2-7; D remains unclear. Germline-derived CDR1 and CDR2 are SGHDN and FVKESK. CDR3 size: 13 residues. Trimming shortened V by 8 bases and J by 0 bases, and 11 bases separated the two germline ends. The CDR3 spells CASSSRRSYEQYF. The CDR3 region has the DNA TGTGCCAGCTCCTCGAGGCGCTCCTACGAGCAGTACTTC.

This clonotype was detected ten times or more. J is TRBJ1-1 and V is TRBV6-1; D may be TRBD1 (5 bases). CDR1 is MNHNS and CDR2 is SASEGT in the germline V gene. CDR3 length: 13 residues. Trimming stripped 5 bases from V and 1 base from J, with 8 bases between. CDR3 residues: CASSRQRNTEAFF. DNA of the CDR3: TGTGCCAGCAGTAGACAGAGGAACACTGAAGCTTTCTTT.

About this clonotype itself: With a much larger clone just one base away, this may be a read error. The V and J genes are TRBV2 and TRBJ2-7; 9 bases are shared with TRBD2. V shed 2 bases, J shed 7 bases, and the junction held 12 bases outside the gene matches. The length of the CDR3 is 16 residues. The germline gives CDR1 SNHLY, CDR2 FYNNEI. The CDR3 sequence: CASSENEAGGPNEQYF. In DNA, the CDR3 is TGTGCCAGCAGTGAAAATGAAGCGGGGGGTCCCAATGAGCAGTACTTC.

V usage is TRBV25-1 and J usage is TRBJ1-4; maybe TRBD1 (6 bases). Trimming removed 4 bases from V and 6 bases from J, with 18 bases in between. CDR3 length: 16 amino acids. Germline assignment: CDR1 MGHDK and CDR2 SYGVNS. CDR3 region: CASSAQGAGEDEKLFF. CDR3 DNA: TGTGCCAGCAGTGCTCAAGGTGCAGGGGAGGATGAAAAACTGTTTTTT.

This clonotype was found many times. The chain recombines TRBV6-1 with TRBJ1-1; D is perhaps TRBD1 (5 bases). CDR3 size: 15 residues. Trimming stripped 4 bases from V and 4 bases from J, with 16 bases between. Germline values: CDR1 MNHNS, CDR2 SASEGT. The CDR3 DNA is TGTGCCAGCAGTGCCGGCGGGCGGGGGGTCACTGAAGCTTTCTTT. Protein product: CASSAGGRGVTEAFF.

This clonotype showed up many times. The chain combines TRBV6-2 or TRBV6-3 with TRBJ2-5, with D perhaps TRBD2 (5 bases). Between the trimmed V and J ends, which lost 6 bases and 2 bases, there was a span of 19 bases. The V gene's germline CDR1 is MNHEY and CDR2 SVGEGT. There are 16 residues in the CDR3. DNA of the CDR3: TGTGCCAGCAGCCCCAGCCGGCGGGCGTCACAAGAGACCCAGTACTTC. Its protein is CASSPSRRASQETQYF.

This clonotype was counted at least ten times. The CDR3 DNA sequence: TGTGCCAGCAGTGTCCGGACAGGGGTACCCCTTCAGTACTTC. This gives the protein CASSVRTGVPLQYF. The chain uses TRBV2 and TRBJ2-4, with TRBD1 matching 9 bases. This CDR3 is built from 14 residues. The germline gives CDR1 SNHLY, CDR2 FYNNEI. The V gene end was trimmed by 4 bases and the J gene end by 11 bases; junction bases not matched to a gene: 9.

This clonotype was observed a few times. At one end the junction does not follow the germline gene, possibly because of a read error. The CDR3 region is CTSSDSNQPQHF. The DNA of the CDR3 is TGTACCAGCAGTGATTCGAATCAGCCCCAGCATTTT. The rearrangement uses TRBV6-1 and TRBJ1-5; D is unclear. CDR1 and CDR2 from the germline V gene are MNHNS and SASEGT. The CDR3 extends over 12 amino acids.